This TCR beta chain came from a study of blood T cell repertoires in COVID-19 (dated by TCRdb to about 2020). In terms of the full investigation: Collaborator samples came from the United States, Italy and Spain and covered acute and convalescent phases of COVID-19. Where available, HLA class I and class II types were obtained from metadata supplied by the sample provider rather than from assay-based typing. The prospective study material was composed of cDNA or gDNA derived from T cells, B-cell-depleted T cells, or PBMCs. A freely available public database, intended as a resource for researchers studying the immune response to SARS-CoV-2, is where the repertoires were released. Nearly every sample came with metadata listing a de-identified subject ID, COVID-19 status, age in years and sex. Samples were obtained from the ongoing ImmuneRACE study (first 160 participants) and from 1,200 or so subjects provided by 6 global collaborators. The dataset comprised deeply sampled blood TCRbeta repertoires from subjects exposed to, actively infected with, or recovered from COVID-19.

The collaborating institutions used their own protocols to collect whole blood in K2EDTA tubes. Collaborator samples were shipped for TCRbeta analysis as frozen whole blood, isolated PBMCs, or DNA extracted from either sample type. TCRbeta CDR3 regions were amplified from genomic DNA using the immunoSEQ Assay, a bias-controlled multiplex PCR. From the authors' description of their analysis: The number of nucleated cells in each sample was estimated from the amplification of reference gene primers within the assay. To quantify the absolute abundance of each unique TCRbeta CDR3 rearrangement, sequence reads were collapsed and filtered. For each sample, productive Simpson clonality was calculated as the square root of Simpson's diversity index over productive rearrangements. This is the immuneACCESS table as TCRdb keeps it, with only in-frame sequences that have V and J called. A part of the clones is gone; compared with another copy, unresolved V genes explain less than half, and the rest is unexplained. V, J and clone size are taken as reported in that table, and D and trimming were inferred from the DNA itself. The sample records some 180,000 clones, roughly 78% of which are singletons. The top ten constitute 2.8% of the sample.

A single count supports this clone. The specificity of this receptor is unknown. No much larger clonotype is one base removed from it; base qualities were not supplied. Based on the germline V gene, the CDR1 and CDR2 sequences are SQVTM and ANQGSEA. From its cysteine to its phenylalanine, the CDR3 spans 16 amino acids. Here the CDR3 DNA is all that survives: 48 bases in frame from base 1. V loses 5 bases at its end and J loses 7 bases; junction bases beyond the gene matches: 15. General conclusions and limits of the study: The amount of clinical and demographic metadata varied by source and participant and was provided uncurated.

Material: peripheral blood. The V gene is TRBV29-1 and the J gene is TRBJ2-1, with 9 middle bases fitting TRBD1. This clonotype originated in a woman of 80 years or more with active or convalescent COVID-19. The nucleotide sequence reads TGCAGCGTTTCCCAGAAAACAGGGGGCCTGGGGAATGAGCAGTTCTTC. It encodes CSVSQKTGGLGNEQFF.